Below, one TCR beta chain is given with its context. Antigen: not known. The germline V gene encodes CDR1 SGHKS and CDR2 YYEKEE (reference sequence). This CDR3 region has 14 residues. Trimming cost V 2 bases and J 9 bases; bases outside gene matches: 7. This record belongs to a study of post-analysis software for immune sequencing data. Study outcomes and limitations: Controls showed lower frequencies than patients for a handful of TRBV segments, and TRBV5-6, TRBV5-1 and TRBV20-1 were among these.

Each TCR beta cDNA library carried unique molecular identifiers. TCRdb redid the calling of the PCR reads with MiXCR, one entry per CDR3 protein. The repertoire holds approximately 690,000 distinct CDR3 sequences, with more than 50% as singletons. This TCR came from a girl aged 2-10 years with multiple sclerosis. Sequenced sample: blood. This sequence joins TRBV5-5 and TRBJ2-1; 8 bases align to TRBD2. CDR3 DNA: TGTGCCAGCAGCTTAGAGCGGGAGAGCGGTGAGCAGTTCTTC. Amino acids: CASSLERESGEQFF.